A selection of T cell receptor beta chains follows, all from one sample in a study of graft-versus-host responses after intestinal transplantation. Only in-frame clones appear in the TCRdb table, and some are missing; sequencing was by immunoSEQ multiplex PCR. The sample carries about 37,000 clones, approximately 90% recorded once. The sequences come from ileum tissue, collected almost 210 days after intestinal transplant. The receptors originated from a human patient who received an intestinal transplant, so some T cells may come from the graft donor. Both conserved end residues are part of each CDR3. Fields, in order: J gene, clone size, D gene, V gene, CDR3 DNA, CDR3 protein. The D gene is left open where the match is weak. Clone size appears in some rows only: once, few, many, or a class for an expanded clone.

j_gene: TRBJ2-5
abundance: .
d_gene: TRBD1
v_gene: TRBV6-5
CDR3nt: TGTGCCAGCAGCTTGGTCACAGGGGGCGAGGAGACCCAGTACTTC
CDR3aa: CASSLVTGGEETQYF

j_gene: TRBJ2-1
abundance: .
d_gene: .
v_gene: TRBV6-5
CDR3nt: TGTGCCAGCAGTTTCGGGGGGCTAGGGGACAATGAGCAGTTCTTC
CDR3aa: CASSFGGLGDNEQFF

j_gene: TRBJ2-1
abundance: .
d_gene: TRBD2
v_gene: TRBV7-9
CDR3nt: TGTGCCAGCAGCCCGACTAGCGGGGGGGCCGTTTATGAGCAGTTCTTC
CDR3aa: CASSPTSGGAVYEQFF

j_gene: TRBJ2-1
abundance: .
d_gene: .
v_gene: TRBV6-4
CDR3nt: TGTGCCAGCAGTGACTCGCGGGACACCTACAATGAGCAGTTCTTC
CDR3aa: CASSDSRDTYNEQFF

j_gene: TRBJ1-2
abundance: .
d_gene: TRBD1
v_gene: TRBV27
CDR3nt: TGTGCCAGCAGAGGATCAGTAGGGGGCGCTGGCTATGGCTACACCTTC
CDR3aa: CASRGSVGGAGYGYTF

j_gene: TRBJ1-6
abundance: .
d_gene: .
v_gene: TRBV30
CDR3nt: TGTGCCTGGGCCGCGGGGAGCCATAATTCACCCCTCCACTTT
CDR3aa: CAWAAGSHNSPLHF

j_gene: TRBJ2-2
abundance: .
d_gene: .
v_gene: TRBV10-3
CDR3nt: TGTGCCATCAGCGGCGGCGGGAACACCGGGGAGCTGTTTTTT
CDR3aa: CAISGGGNTGELFF

j_gene: TRBJ2-1
abundance: .
d_gene: .
v_gene: TRBV5-4
CDR3nt: TGTGCCAGCAGCTTGAGTACCTCCTACAATGAGCAGTTCTTC
CDR3aa: CASSLSTSYNEQFF

j_gene: TRBJ2-7
abundance: .
d_gene: .
v_gene: TRBV6-5
CDR3nt: TGTGCCAGCACCCCCCCAGGCTCCTACGAGCAGTACTTC
CDR3aa: CASTPPGSYEQYF

j_gene: TRBJ2-1
abundance: .
d_gene: .
v_gene: TRBV27
CDR3nt: TGTGCCAGCAGTTTCGACAGTTACAATGAGCAGTTCTTC
CDR3aa: CASSFDSYNEQFF

j_gene: TRBJ2-3
abundance: .
d_gene: .
v_gene: TRBV4-2
CDR3nt: TGTGCCAGCAGCCATTCCCCAGATACGCAGTATTTT
CDR3aa: CASSHSPDTQYF

j_gene: TRBJ2-3
abundance: .
d_gene: .
v_gene: TRBV6-5
CDR3nt: TGTGCCAGCAGGAGGACAGGCACAGATACGCAGTATTTT
CDR3aa: CASRRTGTDTQYF

j_gene: TRBJ1-1
abundance: .
d_gene: .
v_gene: TRBV29-1
CDR3nt: TGCAGCGTTGAAGGACCGGCAGGGGCAAACACTGAAGCTTTCTTT
CDR3aa: CSVEGPAGANTEAFF

j_gene: TRBJ2-7
abundance: .
d_gene: .
v_gene: TRBV13
CDR3nt: TGTGCCAGCAGCTGGGGACGCCGCGAGCAGTACTTC
CDR3aa: CASSWGRREQYF

j_gene: TRBJ1-2
abundance: .
d_gene: .
v_gene: TRBV5-1
CDR3nt: TGCGCCAGCAGCTTGGACCGGTCCTGGTATGGCTACACCTTC
CDR3aa: CASSLDRSWYGYTF

j_gene: TRBJ2-1
abundance: once
d_gene: TRBD1
v_gene: TRBV5-1
CDR3nt: TGCGCCAGCAGCTTGAAACAGGGGGCGTATGAGCAGTTCTTC
CDR3aa: CASSLKQGAYEQFF

j_gene: TRBJ2-7
abundance: .
d_gene: .
v_gene: TRBV11-2
CDR3nt: TGTGCCAGCAGCTTACAAGTCGAGCAGTACTTC
CDR3aa: CASSLQVEQYF

j_gene: TRBJ1-5
abundance: .
d_gene: .
v_gene: TRBV10-2
CDR3nt: TGCGCCAGCAGTGTCATTGCCGATCAGCCCCAGCATTTT
CDR3aa: CASSVIADQPQHF

j_gene: TRBJ1-6
abundance: .
d_gene: .
v_gene: TRBV15
CDR3nt: TGTGCCACCAGCAGAGATAGAACAGCAGGTTTCCTCCACTTT
CDR3aa: CATSRDRTAGFLHF

j_gene: TRBJ1-1
abundance: .
d_gene: .
v_gene: TRBV13
CDR3nt: TGTGCCAGCAGCTCCCCCCCGACGGGCAACACTGAAGCTTTCTTT
CDR3aa: CASSSPPTGNTEAFF

j_gene: TRBJ2-5
abundance: .
d_gene: TRBD2
v_gene: TRBV29-1
CDR3nt: TGCAGCTTTAGCGGGCCTCAAGAGACCCAGTACTTC
CDR3aa: CSFSGPQETQYF

j_gene: TRBJ2-7
abundance: .
d_gene: .
v_gene: TRBV7-9
CDR3nt: TGTGCCAGCAGCCCCCCCTTTGATTCCTACGAGCAGTACTTC
CDR3aa: CASSPPFDSYEQYF

j_gene: TRBJ2-7
abundance: .
d_gene: .
v_gene: TRBV7-9
CDR3nt: TGTGCCAGCAGCTTAGGGTTAGGGGAGGCCTACGAGCAGTACTTC
CDR3aa: CASSLGLGEAYEQYF

j_gene: TRBJ2-2
abundance: .
d_gene: .
v_gene: TRBV27
CDR3nt: TGTGCCAGCAGTTTGTGGGGGCGCGGCACCGGGGAGCTGTTTTTT
CDR3aa: CASSLWGRGTGELFF

j_gene: TRBJ2-7
abundance: .
d_gene: TRBD1
v_gene: TRBV29-1
CDR3nt: TGCAGCGTTGATTTCGCGACAGGGGTAGGAGGGCAGTACTTC
CDR3aa: CSVDFATGVGGQYF

j_gene: TRBJ2-1
abundance: .
d_gene: .
v_gene: TRBV25-1
CDR3nt: TGTGCCAGTAGCCTTTACAATGAGCAGTTCTTC
CDR3aa: CASSLYNEQFF

j_gene: TRBJ2-7
abundance: .
d_gene: .
v_gene: TRBV20-1
CDR3nt: TGCAGTGCTAGCCACGGGCCCGAGCAGTACTTC
CDR3aa: CSASHGPEQYF

j_gene: TRBJ1-4
abundance: .
d_gene: .
v_gene: TRBV15
CDR3nt: TGTGCCACCAGCAGAGTACGCGGCGAAAAACTGTTTTTT
CDR3aa: CATSRVRGEKLFF

j_gene: TRBJ1-2
abundance: .
d_gene: .
v_gene: TRBV29-1
CDR3nt: TGCAGCGTTGAATCCCCTAACGGGGGTCCCTATGGCTACACCTTC
CDR3aa: CSVESPNGGPYGYTF